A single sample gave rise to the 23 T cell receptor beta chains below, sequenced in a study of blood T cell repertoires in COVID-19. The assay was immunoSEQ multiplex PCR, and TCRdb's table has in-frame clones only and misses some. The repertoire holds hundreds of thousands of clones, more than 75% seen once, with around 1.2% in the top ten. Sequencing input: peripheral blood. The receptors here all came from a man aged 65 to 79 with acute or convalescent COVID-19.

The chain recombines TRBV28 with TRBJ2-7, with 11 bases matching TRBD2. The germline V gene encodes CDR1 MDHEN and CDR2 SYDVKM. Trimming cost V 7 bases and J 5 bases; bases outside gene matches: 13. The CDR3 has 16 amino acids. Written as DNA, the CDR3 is TGTGCCAGCAACGTGGGGGGTAGCGGGAGGGGAAACGAGCAGTACTTC. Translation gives CASNVGGSGRGNEQYF.

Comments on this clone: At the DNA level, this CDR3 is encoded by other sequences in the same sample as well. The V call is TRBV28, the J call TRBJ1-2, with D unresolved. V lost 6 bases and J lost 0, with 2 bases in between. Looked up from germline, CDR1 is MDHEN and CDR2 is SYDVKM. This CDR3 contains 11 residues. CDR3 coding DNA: TGTGCCAGCAGCACTAACTATGGCTACACCTTC. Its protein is CASSTNYGYTF.

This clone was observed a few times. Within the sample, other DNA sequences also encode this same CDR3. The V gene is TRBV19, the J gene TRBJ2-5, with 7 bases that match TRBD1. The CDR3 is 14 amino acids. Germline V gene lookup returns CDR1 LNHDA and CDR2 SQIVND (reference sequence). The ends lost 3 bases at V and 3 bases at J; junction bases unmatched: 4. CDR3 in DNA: TGTGCCAGTAGTATCAACAGGGGTAAAGAGACCCAGTACTTC. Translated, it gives CASSINRGKETQYF.

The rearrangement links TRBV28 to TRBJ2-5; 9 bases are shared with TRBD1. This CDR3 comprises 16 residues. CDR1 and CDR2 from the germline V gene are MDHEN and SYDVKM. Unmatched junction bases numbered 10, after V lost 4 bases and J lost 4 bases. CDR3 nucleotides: TGTGCCAGCAGTTCCGGGACAGGGATACGTCCAGAGACCCAGTACTTC. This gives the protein CASSSGTGIRPETQYF.

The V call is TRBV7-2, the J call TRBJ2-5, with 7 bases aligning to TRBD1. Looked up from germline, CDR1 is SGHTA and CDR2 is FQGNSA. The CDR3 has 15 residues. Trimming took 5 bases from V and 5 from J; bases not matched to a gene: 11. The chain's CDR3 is CASSTATGFEETQYF. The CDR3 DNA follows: TGTGCCAGCAGCACCGCGACAGGGTTTGAGGAGACCCAGTACTTC.

The CDR3 nucleotides read TGTGCCAGCAGCTTAGCCTCGTTGGGACAGACCAATTCACCCCTCCACTTT. As protein: CASSLASLGQTNSPLHF. V gene TRBV7-8 combines with J gene TRBJ1-6; 7 bases line up with TRBD1. Germline loops: CDR1 SGHVS, CDR2 FQNEAQ. CDR3 length: 17 residues. V lost 0 bases and J lost 7; bases outside the gene matches: 9.

CDR3 loop: CASSPGRGQVEQYF. As DNA, the CDR3 is TGTGCCAGCAGCCCAGGTAGGGGGCAGGTCGAGCAGTACTTC. The rearrangement joins TRBV5-4 to TRBJ2-7; 7 nucleotides match TRBD1. CDR3 length: 14 amino acids. Germline V lookup: CDR1 SGHNT, CDR2 YYREEE (reference sequence). Unmatched junction bases numbered 10, after V lost 4 bases and J lost 6 bases.

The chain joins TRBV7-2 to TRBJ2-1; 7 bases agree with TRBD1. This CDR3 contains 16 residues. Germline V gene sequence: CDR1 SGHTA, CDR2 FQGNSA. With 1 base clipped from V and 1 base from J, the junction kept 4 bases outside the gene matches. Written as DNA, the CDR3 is TGTGCCAGCAGCTTAGACGGGACAGTATCCTACAATGAGCAGTTCTTC. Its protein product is CASSLDGTVSYNEQFF.

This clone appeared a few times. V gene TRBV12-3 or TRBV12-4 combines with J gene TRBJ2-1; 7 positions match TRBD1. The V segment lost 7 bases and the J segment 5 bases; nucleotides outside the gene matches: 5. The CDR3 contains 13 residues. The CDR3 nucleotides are TGTGCCAGCACTCGGACAGGAGACAATGAGCAGTTCTTC. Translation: CASTRTGDNEQFF.

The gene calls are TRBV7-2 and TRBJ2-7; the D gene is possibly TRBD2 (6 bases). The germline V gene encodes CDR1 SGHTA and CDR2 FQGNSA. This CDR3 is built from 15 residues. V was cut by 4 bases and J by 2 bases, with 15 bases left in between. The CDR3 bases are TGTGCCAGCAGCTCCTCCGGGGGAGAGACCTACGAGCAGTACTTC. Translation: CASSSSGGETYEQYF.

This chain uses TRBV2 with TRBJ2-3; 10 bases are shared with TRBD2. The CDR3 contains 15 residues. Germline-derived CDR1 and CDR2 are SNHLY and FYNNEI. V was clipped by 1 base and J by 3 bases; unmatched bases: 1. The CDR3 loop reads CASSEGLAGTDTQYF. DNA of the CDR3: TGTGCCAGCAGTGAAGGACTAGCGGGTACAGATACGCAGTATTTT. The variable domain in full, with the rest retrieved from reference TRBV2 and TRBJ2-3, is EPEVTQTPSHQVTQMGQEVILRCVPISNHLYFYWYRQILGQKVEFLVSFYNNEISEKSEIFDDQFSVERPDGSNFTLKIRSTKLEDSAMYFCASSEGLAGTDTQYFGPGTRLTVL.

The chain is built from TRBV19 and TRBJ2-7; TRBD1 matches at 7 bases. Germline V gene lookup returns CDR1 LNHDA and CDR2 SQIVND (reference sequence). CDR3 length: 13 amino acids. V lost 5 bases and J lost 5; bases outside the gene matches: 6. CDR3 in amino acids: CASSDRVSDEQYF. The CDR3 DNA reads TGTGCCAGTAGTGACAGGGTGAGCGACGAGCAGTACTTC.

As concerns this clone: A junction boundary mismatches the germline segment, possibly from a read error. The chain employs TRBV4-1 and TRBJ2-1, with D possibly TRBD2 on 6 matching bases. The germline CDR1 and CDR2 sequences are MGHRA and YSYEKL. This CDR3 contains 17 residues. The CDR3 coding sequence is TGCGCCAGCAGCCAAGAAGTACGACTAGGAGACCACAATGAGCAGCTCTTC. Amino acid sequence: CASSQEVRLGDHNEQLF.

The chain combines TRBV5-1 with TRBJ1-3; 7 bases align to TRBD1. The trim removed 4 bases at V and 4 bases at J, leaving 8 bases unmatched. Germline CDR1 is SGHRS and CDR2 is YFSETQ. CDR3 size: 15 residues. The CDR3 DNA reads TGCGCCAGCAGCATCGACAGGGTCTACGGAAACACCATATATTTT. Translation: CASSIDRVYGNTIYF.

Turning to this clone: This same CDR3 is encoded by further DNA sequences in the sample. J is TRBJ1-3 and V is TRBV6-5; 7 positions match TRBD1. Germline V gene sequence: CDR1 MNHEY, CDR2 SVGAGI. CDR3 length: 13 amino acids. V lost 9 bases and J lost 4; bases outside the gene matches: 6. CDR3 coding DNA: TGTGCCAGTAGAGACAGGGCCGGAAACACCATATATTTT. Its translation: CASRDRAGNTIYF.

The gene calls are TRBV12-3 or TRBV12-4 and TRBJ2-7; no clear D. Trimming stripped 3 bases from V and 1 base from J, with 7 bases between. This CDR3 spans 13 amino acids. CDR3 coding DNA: TGTGCCAGCAGTTTTGCGGCTTCCTACGAGCAGTACTTC. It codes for CASSFAASYEQYF.

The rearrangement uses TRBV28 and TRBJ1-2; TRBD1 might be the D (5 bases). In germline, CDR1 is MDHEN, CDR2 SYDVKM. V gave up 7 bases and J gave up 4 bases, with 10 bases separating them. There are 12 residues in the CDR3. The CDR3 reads CASTKGLYGYTF. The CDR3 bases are TGTGCCAGCACCAAGGGACTCTATGGCTACACCTTC.

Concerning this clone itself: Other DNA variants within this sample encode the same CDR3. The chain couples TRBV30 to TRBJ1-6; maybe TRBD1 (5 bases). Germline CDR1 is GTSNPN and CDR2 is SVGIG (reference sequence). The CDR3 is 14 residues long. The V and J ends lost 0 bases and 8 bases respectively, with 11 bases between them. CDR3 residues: CAWSVLGGDSPLHF. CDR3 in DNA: TGTGCCTGGAGTGTTCTCGGGGGAGATTCACCCCTCCACTTT.

This chain's CDR3 is CASSPNPGPPDTQYF. CDR3 DNA: TGTGCCAGCTCACCAAACCCGGGTCCCCCAGATACGCAGTATTTT. The V and J genes are TRBV18 and TRBJ2-3; D gene uncertain. Germline CDR1 and CDR2: KGHSH and LQKENI. V was cut by 2 bases and J by 4 bases, with 13 bases left in between. The CDR3 is 15 amino acids.

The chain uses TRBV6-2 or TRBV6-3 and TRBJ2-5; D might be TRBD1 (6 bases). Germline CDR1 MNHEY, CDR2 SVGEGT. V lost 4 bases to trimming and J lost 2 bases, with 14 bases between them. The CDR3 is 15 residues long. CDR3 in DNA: TGTGCCAGCAGTTCCCCGACAGGATATCAAGAGACCCAGTACTTC. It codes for CASSSPTGYQETQYF.

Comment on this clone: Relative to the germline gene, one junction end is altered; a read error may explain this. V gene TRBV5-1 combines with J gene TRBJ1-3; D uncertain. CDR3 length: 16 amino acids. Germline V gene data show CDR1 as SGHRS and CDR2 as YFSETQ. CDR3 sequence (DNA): TGCGCCAGCACCCTTGCGGGCCGACTCCCTGGGAACACCATATATTTT. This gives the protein CASTLAGRLPGNTIYF. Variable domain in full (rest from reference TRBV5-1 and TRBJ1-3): KAGVTQTPRYLIKTRGQQVTLSCSPISGHRSVSWYQQTPGQGLQFLFEYFSETQRNKGNFPGRFSGRQFSNSRSEMNVSTLELGDSALYLCASTLAGRLPGNTIYFGEGSWLTVV.

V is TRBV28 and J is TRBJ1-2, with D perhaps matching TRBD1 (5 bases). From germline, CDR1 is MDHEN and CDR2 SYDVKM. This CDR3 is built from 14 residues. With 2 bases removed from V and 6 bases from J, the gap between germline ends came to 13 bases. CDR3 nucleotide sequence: TGTGCCAGCAGTTTAGCAGGGCGGTTAAATGGCTACACCTTC. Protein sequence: CASSLAGRLNGYTF.

The CDR3 coding sequence is TGCGCCAGTCATACAGGGAGGGGGAATGAAAAACTGTTTTTT. Translating it yields CASHTGRGNEKLFF. This chain connects TRBV5-1 to TRBJ1-4; D is possibly TRBD1 (6 bases). The germline V gene has CDR1 SGHRS and CDR2 YFSETQ. Trimming removed 8 bases from V and 5 bases from J, with 16 bases in between. The CDR3 runs to 14 residues.